One and the same sample provided the 8 T cell receptor beta chains below, sequenced in a study of response to subunit inactivated influenza vaccine. A single record per CDR3 protein comes from TCRdb applying MiXCR to the RT-PCR reads. Altogether roughly 700,000 distinct CDR3 sequences are present, 14% being singletons, with the ten largest covering around 7%. This specimen consisted of PBMCs from blood, obtained approximately 15 days before vaccination. The origin of the receptors is a man aged 50-59 years who received an inactivated influenza vaccine.

The genes are TRBV21-1 and TRBJ2-7; the tabulated D call, TRBD1, remains unverified against the DNA. TRBV21-1 constitutes a pseudogene. This CDR3 comprises 15 residues. The CDR3 bases are TGTGCCAGCAGCTTTGTTCCAGGGGACCCCTACGAGCAGTACTTC. The encoded protein is CASSFVPGDPYEQYF.

This chain uses TRBV7-2 with TRBJ2-1; D is ambiguous. Trimming took off 4 bases at V and 3 bases at J, with 7 bases between the two ends. The V gene's germline CDR1 is SGHTA and CDR2 FQGNSA. This CDR3 is built from 13 residues. Written as DNA, the CDR3 is TGTGCCAGCAGCTCAACTTACTACAATGAGCAGTTCTTC. This codes for CASSSTYYNEQFF.

This clonotype has only a few counts. The CDR3 DNA reads as TGTGCCAGCAGCTTAGTGGCGGGAGGCGGTGAGCAGTTCTTC. It encodes CASSLVAGGGEQFF. The chain is built from TRBV7-9 and TRBJ2-1, with 8 bases fitting TRBD2. CDR1 and CDR2 (germline): SEHNR, FQNEAQ (reference sequence). CDR3 length: 14 amino acids. Unmatched junction bases numbered 5, after V lost 1 base and J lost 9 bases.

This clonotype has more than one count but fewer than ten. This chain connects TRBV29-1 to TRBJ1-1; D not certain. Germline V gene data show CDR1 as SQVTM and CDR2 as ANQGSEA. This CDR3 comprises 11 residues. The V and J ends lost 4 bases and 1 base respectively, with 4 bases between them. CDR3 coding DNA: TGCAGCGTTGGGGAGAACACTGAAGCTTTCTTT. Translation gives CSVGENTEAFF.

This clonotype was seen more than once but under ten times. This chain joins TRBV7-2 and TRBJ1-3; the match to TRBD1 covers 9 bases. There are 17 residues in the CDR3. Germline CDR1 SGHTA, CDR2 FQGNSA. V gave up 1 base and J gave up 5 bases; unmatched junction bases: 9. CDR3: CASSLVRTGVIRNTIYF. The CDR3 bases are TGTGCCAGCAGCTTAGTGAGGACAGGGGTTATTAGAAACACCATATATTTT.

This chain links TRBV29-1 with TRBJ2-2; D unclear. This CDR3 contains 13 residues. Looked up from germline, CDR1 is SQVTM and CDR2 is ANQGSEA. V was trimmed by 4 bases and J by 0 bases, leaving 6 bases between them. The CDR3 reads CSVVTANTGELFF. The CDR3 bases are TGCAGCGTTGTAACAGCGAACACCGGGGAGCTGTTTTTT.

The genes are TRBV5-1 and TRBJ2-7; 7 nucleotides match TRBD2. In germline, CDR1 is SGHRS, CDR2 YFSETQ. The CDR3 has 13 amino acids. V shed 7 bases, J shed 2 bases, and the junction held 6 bases outside the gene matches. In DNA, the CDR3 is TGCGCCAGCCGTGCGGGAGATCCCTACGAGCAGTACTTC. This codes for CASRAGDPYEQYF.

The chain carries TRBV12-3 or TRBV12-4 and TRBJ2-3; no firm D call. V was trimmed by 5 bases and J by 7 bases, leaving 13 bases between them. The CDR3 runs to 13 residues. CDR3 DNA: TGTGCCAGCAGTCCTGACTGGATAAATACGCAGTATTTT. Translation gives CASSPDWINTQYF.